The following is a T cell receptor (beta chain) sequence with its context. Its antigen is undetermined. A sample-barcoded 5' primer and a J-beta primer mix were used in a second PCR of about 7 to 12 cycles. TCRdb called the 5' RACE reads again in MiXCR, with one record for every CDR3 protein. Of 650,000 to 800,000 distinct CDR3 sequences listed, approximately 44% are singletons. This sample was included in a study of blood T cells in healthy people across ages. Broader study findings: Comparison with aged donors showed that long-lived donors had more naive CD4+ cells and higher diversity.

CDR3 length: 13 amino acids. V was cut by 5 bases and J by 13 bases, with 18 bases left in between. The V gene's germline CDR1 is SGHVS and CDR2 FQNEAQ. Source material: blood. The source is a man in his 60s in good health. The chain employs TRBV7-8 and TRBJ2-4, with unresolved D. The CDR3 nucleotides read TGTGCCAGCAGCCCCACGGAGAATTCCCTGCAGTACTTC. Translated: CASSPTENSLQYF.